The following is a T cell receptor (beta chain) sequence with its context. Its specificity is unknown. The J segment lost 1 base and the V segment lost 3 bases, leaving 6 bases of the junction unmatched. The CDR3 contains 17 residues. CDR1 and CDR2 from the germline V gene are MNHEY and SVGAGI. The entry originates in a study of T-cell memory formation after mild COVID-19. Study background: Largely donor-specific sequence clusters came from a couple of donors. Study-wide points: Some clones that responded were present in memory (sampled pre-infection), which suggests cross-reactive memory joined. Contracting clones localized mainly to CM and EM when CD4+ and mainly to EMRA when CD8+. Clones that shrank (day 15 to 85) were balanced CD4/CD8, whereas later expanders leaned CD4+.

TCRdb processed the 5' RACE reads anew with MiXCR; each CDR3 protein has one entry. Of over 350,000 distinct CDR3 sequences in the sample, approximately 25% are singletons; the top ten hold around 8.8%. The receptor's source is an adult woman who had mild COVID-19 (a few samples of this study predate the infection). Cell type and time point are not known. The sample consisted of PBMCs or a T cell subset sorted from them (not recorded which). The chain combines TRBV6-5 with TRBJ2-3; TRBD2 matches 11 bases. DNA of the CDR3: TGTGCCAGCAGTTATCTAGCGGGGGGCCGTGGCACAGATACGCAGTATTTT. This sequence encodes CASSYLAGGRGTDTQYF.